This entry is about one T cell receptor (beta chain). Produced via immunoSEQ multiplex PCR; TCRdb's table is partial and in-frame only. The sample includes some 150,000 clones, 75% to 90% of them seen just once. The CDR3 loop spans 15 amino acids. Trimming removed 3 bases from V and 7 bases from J; junction bases left unmatched: 4. Per the germline V gene, CDR1 is WNHNN and CDR2 is SYGVQD (reference sequence). The data belong to a study of blood T cell repertoires in COVID-19. V usage is TRBV10-1 and J usage is TRBJ2-1; 12 bases fit TRBD1. The TCR sequence derives from a man between 60 and 75 years old with acute or convalescent COVID-19. Material for sequencing was peripheral blood. The CDR3 coding sequence is TGCGCCAGCAGTGAAGGGACAGGGGGCATGAATGAGCAGTTCTTC. Its protein product is CASSEGTGGMNEQFF.